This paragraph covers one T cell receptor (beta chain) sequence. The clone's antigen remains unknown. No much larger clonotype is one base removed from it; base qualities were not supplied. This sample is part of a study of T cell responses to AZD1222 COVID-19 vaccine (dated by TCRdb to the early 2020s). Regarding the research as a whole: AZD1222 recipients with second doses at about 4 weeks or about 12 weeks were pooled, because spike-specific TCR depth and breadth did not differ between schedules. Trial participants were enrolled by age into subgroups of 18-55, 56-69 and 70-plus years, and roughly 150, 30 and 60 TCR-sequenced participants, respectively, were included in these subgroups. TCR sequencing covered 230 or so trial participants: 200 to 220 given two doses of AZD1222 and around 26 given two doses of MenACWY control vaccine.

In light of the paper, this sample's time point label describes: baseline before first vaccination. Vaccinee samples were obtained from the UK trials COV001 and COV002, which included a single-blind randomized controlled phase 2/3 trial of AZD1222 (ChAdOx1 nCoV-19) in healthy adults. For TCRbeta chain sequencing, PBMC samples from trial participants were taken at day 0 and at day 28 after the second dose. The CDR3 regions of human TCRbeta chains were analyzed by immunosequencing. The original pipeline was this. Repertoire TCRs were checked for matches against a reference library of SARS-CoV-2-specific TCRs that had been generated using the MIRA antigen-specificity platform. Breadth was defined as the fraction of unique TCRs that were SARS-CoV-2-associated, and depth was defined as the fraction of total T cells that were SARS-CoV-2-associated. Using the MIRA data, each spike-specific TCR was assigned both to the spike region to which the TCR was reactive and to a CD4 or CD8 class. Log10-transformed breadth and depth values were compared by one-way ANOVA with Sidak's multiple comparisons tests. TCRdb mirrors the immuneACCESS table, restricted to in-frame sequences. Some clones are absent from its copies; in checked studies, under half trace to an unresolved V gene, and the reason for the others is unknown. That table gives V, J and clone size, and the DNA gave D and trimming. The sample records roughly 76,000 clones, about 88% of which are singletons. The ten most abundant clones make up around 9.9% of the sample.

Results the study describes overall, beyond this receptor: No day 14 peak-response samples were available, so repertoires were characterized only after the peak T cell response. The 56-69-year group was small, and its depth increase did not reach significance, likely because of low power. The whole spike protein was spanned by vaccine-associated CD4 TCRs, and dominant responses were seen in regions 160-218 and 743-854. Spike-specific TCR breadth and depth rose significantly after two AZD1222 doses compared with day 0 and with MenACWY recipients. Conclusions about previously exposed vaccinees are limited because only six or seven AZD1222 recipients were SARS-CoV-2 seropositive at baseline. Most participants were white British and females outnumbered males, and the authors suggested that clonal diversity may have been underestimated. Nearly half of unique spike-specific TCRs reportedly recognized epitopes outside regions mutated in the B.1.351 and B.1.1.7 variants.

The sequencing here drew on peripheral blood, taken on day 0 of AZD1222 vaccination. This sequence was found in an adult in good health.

The DNA reads TGCAGCGTTGGGGCGCCGGCTAGCACTGAGCAGTTCTTC. It translates as CSVGAPASTEQFF. The chain links TRBV29-1 with TRBJ2-1; tentative D gene TRBD2, with 5 bases matching. Trimming at the junction amounts to 4 bases on V and 9 bases on J, and the germline ends lie 16 bases apart. The CDR3, from cysteine to phenylalanine, totals 13 residues. The sequence is cut down to CDR3 DNA, 39 bases in frame from base 1. CDR1 SQVTM and CDR2 ANQGSEA were looked up in the germline V gene.